Below, 18 T cell receptor beta chains from the same sample are listed, as sequenced in a study of OX40 agonist ivuxolimab in advanced cancers. Clones were sequenced by immunoSEQ multiplex PCR, and TCRdb holds only the in-frame ones, with some missing. The sample lists 30,000 to 45,000 clones, over 80% occurring once. The input for sequencing was CD4+ or CD8+ T cells sorted from blood, taken in a trial of the OX40 agonist ivuxolimab. All receptors derive from an adult with an advanced solid tumor such as melanoma, head and neck, liver or kidney cancer.

This sequence joins TRBV19 and TRBJ2-1; 7 nucleotides agree with TRBD1. CDR1 is LNHDA, CDR2 SQIVND, per germline (reference sequence). The CDR3 covers 14 residues. Trimming removed 1 base from V and 10 bases from J; junction bases left unmatched: 7. The CDR3 DNA reads TGTGCCAGTAGTATAGTGGGACAGCTTAGGGAGCAGTTCTTC. The encoded protein is CASSIVGQLREQFF.

The rearrangement links TRBV7-2 to TRBJ2-7; D is perhaps TRBD2 (6 bases). Germline V gives CDR1 SGHTA, CDR2 FQGNSA. Trimming removed 6 bases at V and 6 bases at J, with 24 bases between. This CDR3 contains 16 residues. The CDR3 DNA is TGTGCCAGCAGGAGCGTTTCAGCGGGTGGAAGGGGCGAGCAGTACTTC. Translation: CASRSVSAGGRGEQYF.

The V and J genes are TRBV2 and TRBJ2-5, with 11 bases fitting TRBD2. CDR1 and CDR2 from the germline V gene are SNHLY and FYNNEI. After removal of 6 bases from V and 9 bases from J, the junction contained 9 bases not matched to a gene. This CDR3 is built from 14 residues. CDR3 DNA: TGTGCCAGCAGCGGGACTAGCGGTTCGGGGGCCCAGTACTTC. Protein product: CASSGTSGSGAQYF.

V gene TRBV6-5 combines with J gene TRBJ1-2; D is undetermined. V dropped 4 bases and J dropped 4 bases, with 7 bases sitting between them. The CDR3 runs 12 residues. Per the germline V gene, CDR1 is MNHEY and CDR2 is SVGAGI. CDR3 bases: TGTGCCAGCAGTTCTTCTGCCTATGGCTACACCTTC. Translated, it gives CASSSSAYGYTF.

V and J are TRBV28 and TRBJ1-1; 7 bases fit TRBD1. V lost 5 bases, J lost 4 bases, and 10 bases stayed unmatched. The CDR3 covers 15 residues. The germline V gene encodes CDR1 MDHEN and CDR2 SYDVKM. CDR3 DNA sequence: TGTGCCAGCAGTCCTCAGACAGGGTTAGGCACTGAAGCTTTCTTT. Translation gives CASSPQTGLGTEAFF.

The chain is built from TRBV5-6 and TRBJ2-1; D is perhaps TRBD2 (6 bases). Germline V gene sequence: CDR1 SGHDT, CDR2 YYEEEE. V lost 4 bases and J lost 8, with 19 bases in between. This CDR3 contains 15 residues. The CDR3 bases are TGTGCCAGCAGCACGCCAGCGGGCCCTGGAGATGAGCAGTTCTTC. This codes for CASSTPAGPGDEQFF.

The chain is built from TRBV19 and TRBJ1-6; a weak D match, TRBD1 (5 bases). Germline CDR1 reads LNHDA; CDR2 reads SQIVND (reference sequence). V lost 4 bases, J lost 11 bases, and 12 bases lay in between. The CDR3 extends over 13 amino acids. CDR3 sequence (DNA): TGTGCCAGTAGTACCCCGGGGGGGGCACCCCTCCACTTT. It is translated as CASSTPGGAPLHF.

J is TRBJ2-5 and V is TRBV28; tentatively, D is TRBD2 (6 bases). From germline, CDR1 is MDHEN and CDR2 SYDVKM. CDR3 length: 13 residues. V was trimmed by 2 bases and J by 5 bases, leaving 9 bases between them. CDR3 amino acids: CASSLNGGETQYF. The CDR3 nucleotides are TGTGCCAGCAGTTTAAACGGAGGGGAGACCCAGTACTTC.

V usage is TRBV18 and J usage is TRBJ2-5; D call uncertain. The germline V gene encodes CDR1 KGHSH and CDR2 LQKENI. The CDR3 totals 12 residues. V was shortened by 5 bases and J by 2 bases, with 6 bases between the two germline ends. The CDR3 here is CASSGLQETQYF. The CDR3 region has the DNA TGTGCCAGCTCAGGGTTACAAGAGACCCAGTACTTC. The variable domain in full, completed from reference TRBV18 and TRBJ2-5, reads NAGVMQNPRHLVRRRGQEARLRCSPMKGHSHVYWYRQLPEEGLKFMVYLQKENIIDESGMPKERFSAEFPKEGPSILRIQQVVRGDSAAYFCASSGLQETQYFGPGTRLLVL.

The chain has TRBV11-1 and TRBJ2-1; 14 bases match TRBD2. Germline trimming cut 3 bases from V and 9 bases from J; bases unmatched to any gene: 10. Germline V gene data show CDR1 as SGHAT and CDR2 as FQDESV (reference sequence). This CDR3 is 17 amino acids long. CDR3 in DNA: TGTGCCAGCAGCTTTCGAAAAGGGACTAGCGGGAGAGGTGAGCAGTTCTTC. Amino acids: CASSFRKGTSGRGEQFF. Combining the CDR3 with reference TRBV11-1 and TRBJ2-1 gives the whole variable domain EAEVAQSPRYKITEKSQAVAFWCDPISGHATLYWYRQILGQGPELLVQFQDESVVDDSQLPKDRFSAERLKGVDSTLKIQPAELGDSAMYLCASSFRKGTSGRGEQFFGPGTRLTVL.

The CDR3 protein is CASSSGSLGTEAFF. Written as DNA, the CDR3 is TGTGCCAGCAGCTCCGGGAGTTTGGGGACTGAAGCTTTCTTT. The V gene is TRBV7-2, the J gene TRBJ1-1; D gene unclear. V was cut by 4 bases and J by 5 bases, with 14 bases left in between. Germline CDR1 SGHTA, CDR2 FQGNSA. The CDR3 loop spans 14 amino acids.

This clone is a singleton in its sample. This chain connects TRBV2 to TRBJ2-5, with D tentatively TRBD2 (6 bases). With 5 bases removed from V and 5 bases from J, the gap between germline ends came to 15 bases. CDR3 size: 14 residues. Germline CDR1 and CDR2: SNHLY and FYNNEI. This chain's CDR3 is CASSIRELSETQYF. The CDR3 DNA reads TGTGCCAGCAGTATCCGGGAGTTGTCGGAGACCCAGTACTTC. The whole variable domain, remainder taken from reference TRBV2 and TRBJ2-5, is EPEVTQTPSHQVTQMGQEVILRCVPISNHLYFYWYRQILGQKVEFLVSFYNNEISEKSEIFDDQFSVERPDGSNFTLKIRSTKLEDSAMYFCASSIRELSETQYFGPGTRLLVL.

The chain has TRBV7-9 and TRBJ2-1; 8 nucleotides match TRBD2. Unmatched junction bases numbered 2, after V lost 3 bases and J lost 4 bases. The CDR3 loop spans 14 amino acids. CDR1 and CDR2 (germline): SEHNR, FQNEAQ (reference sequence). The CDR3, as DNA: TGTGCCAGCAGCTTGCCGGGAGGGTACAATGAGCAGTTCTTC. This codes for CASSLPGGYNEQFF.

J is TRBJ2-3 and V is TRBV2; a possible D gene is TRBD1 (5 bases). The germline V gene encodes CDR1 SNHLY and CDR2 FYNNEI. V lost 3 bases and J lost 0, with 10 bases in between. The CDR3 totals 15 residues. The DNA of the CDR3 is TGTGCCAGCAGTGAGCGACAGAGCAGCACAGATACGCAGTATTTT. Protein: CASSERQSSTDTQYF. The complete variable domain, with remaining parts taken from reference TRBV2 and TRBJ2-3, reads EPEVTQTPSHQVTQMGQEVILRCVPISNHLYFYWYRQILGQKVEFLVSFYNNEISEKSEIFDDQFSVERPDGSNFTLKIRSTKLEDSAMYFCASSERQSSTDTQYFGPGTRLTVL.

The gene calls are TRBV4-1 and TRBJ2-3, with TRBD1 as a possible D gene (5 bases). The CDR3 consists of 13 residues. Looked up from germline, CDR1 is MGHRA and CDR2 is YSYEKL. Trimming cost V 1 base and J 10 bases, with 12 bases left between them. The CDR3 region is CASSQGFQGAQYF. In DNA, the CDR3 is TGCGCCAGCAGCCAAGGGTTTCAGGGTGCGCAGTATTTT.

This clone has more than one count but fewer than ten. The chain links TRBV30 to TRBJ2-3; 9 bases match TRBD1. With 7 bases clipped from V and 0 bases from J, the junction kept 11 bases outside the gene matches. This CDR3 spans 16 amino acids. Germline V lookup: CDR1 GTSNPN, CDR2 SVGIG (reference sequence). The CDR3 nucleotides read TGTGCCTCCGGGACAGGGACGAGAACTAGCACAGATACGCAGTATTTT. Translation: CASGTGTRTSTDTQYF.

The rearrangement uses TRBV11-3 and TRBJ2-5; no reliable D call. The V gene's germline CDR1 is SGHNT and CDR2 YENEEA. V dropped 1 base and J dropped 2 bases, with 8 bases sitting between them. There are 14 residues in the CDR3. The DNA of the CDR3 is TGTGCCAGCAGCTTAGGACATGGTCAAGAGACCCAGTACTTC. It specifies CASSLGHGQETQYF.

V usage is TRBV7-9 and J usage is TRBJ2-5, with 7 bases matching TRBD2. The CDR3 consists of 18 residues. The J segment lost 0 bases and the V segment lost 1 base, leaving 11 bases of the junction unmatched. Germline V gene data show CDR1 as SEHNR and CDR2 as FQNEAQ (reference sequence). The CDR3 loop reads CASSLGRLSGANQETQYF. CDR3 in DNA: TGTGCCAGCAGCTTAGGACGGTTGAGCGGGGCTAACCAAGAGACCCAGTACTTC.